This section outlines one TCR beta chain sequence together with its context. The PCR ran on 60 Vbeta and 13 Jbeta primers. Assay used: immunoSEQ multiplex PCR; TCRdb lists only in-frame clones, some missing. This listing includes 91,000 or so clones. This sample is part of a study of cytomegalovirus exposure and HLA in healthy donors. This sequence originates from a woman in her 30s in good health and CMV-seronegative. The sample was PBMCs.

The CDR3, as DNA: TGTGCCAGCTCCCCGGGGGACAGGGGCTACGAGCAGTACTTC. Translating gives CASSPGDRGYEQYF. The gene calls are TRBV18 and TRBJ2-7, with 10 nucleotides matching TRBD1. Losses at the gene ends were 6 bases for V and 3 bases for J; bases not matched to a gene: 5. Looked up from germline, CDR1 is KGHSH and CDR2 is LQKENI. CDR3 length equals 14 residues.